The subject of this entry is one T cell receptor beta chain. Its antigen remains unknown. Per germline, CDR1 MNHEY and CDR2 SMNVEV (reference sequence). The CDR3 loop spans 14 amino acids. Trimming took 8 bases from V and 4 from J; bases not matched to a gene: 10. These data come from a study of molecular identifiers for immune sequencing clone quantification. General study findings and limits: In naive cells, clones above 20 RNA copies held under 1% of molecules, whereas in effector cells they held over 97%. Spiked Jurkat TCR RNA from one cell was reportedly detectable among about a million naive cells.

TCRdb re-analysed the PCR reads in MiXCR, keeping a single row per CDR3 protein. The repertoire holds more than 250,000 distinct CDR3 sequences, with about 20% as singletons. Naive CD8 sequencing libraries were generated from approximately 20,000 to 980,000 sorted cells, with 10%, 30% or 50% RNA as input. Based on a CD8+CD4-CCR7+CD45RA+ profile, naive CD8 T cells were sorted. The sample comprised naive CD8+ T cells from blood, with Jurkat cell RNA spiked in. Subset specified: FACS-sorted CD8+CD4-CCR7+CD45RA+ naive T cells. The receptor was derived from a human donor in good health. Some libraries in this study had Jurkat cell RNA spiked in. V is TRBV27 and J is TRBJ2-7, with TRBD1 identical over 8 bases. The CDR3 reads CASGLKGQGYEQYF. CDR3 bases: TGTGCCAGCGGATTAAAAGGACAGGGTTACGAGCAGTACTTC.